This is a list of T cell receptor beta chains from one sample in a study of blood T cell repertoires in COVID-19. Assay: immunoSEQ multiplex PCR; the TCRdb copy retains only in-frame clones and omits some. The profile covers under 65,000 clones, with 90% appearing a single time and around 10% taken by the ten largest. Sequenced material: peripheral blood. The receptors were gathered from an elderly woman with active COVID-19. Each CDR3 is given with its conserved first and last residue. The order of the fields is D gene, V gene, J gene, clone size, CDR3 protein, CDR3 DNA. D genes are given only for firm matches. Clone size is stated in some rows and not others, as once, few, many or a class when expanded.

NA,TRBV6-5,TRBJ2-3,NA,CASSPLQDIDTQYF,TGTGCCAGCAGCCCCCTACAGGACATCGATACGCAGTATTTT
NA,TRBV7-9,TRBJ2-1,NA,CASSPPDGKDYNEQFF,TGTGCCAGCAGCCCCCCCGACGGGAAGGACTACAATGAGCAGTTCTTC
NA,TRBV19,TRBJ1-3,NA,CASSSSSGNTIYF,TGTGCCAGTAGTAGTAGCTCTGGAAACACCATATATTTT
NA,TRBV20-1,TRBJ2-3,NA,CSAKREVTQYF,TGCAGTGCTAAGCGCGAGGTTACGCAGTATTTT
NA,TRBV3-1/TRBV3-2,TRBJ1-4,NA,CASSPSRVGEKLFF,TGTGCCAGCAGCCCAAGCCGGGTTGGAGAAAAACTGTTTTTT
TRBD2,TRBV5-6,TRBJ2-7,NA,CASSLGTSGFGEQYF,TGTGCCAGCAGCTTGGGGACTAGCGGGTTTGGTGAGCAGTACTTC
NA,TRBV20-1,TRBJ1-2,NA,CSASGANYNGYTF,TGCAGTGCTAGTGGGGCCAATTATAATGGCTACACCTTC
TRBD1,TRBV5-1,TRBJ2-3,NA,CASSFGQGAVDTQYF,TGCGCCAGCAGCTTTGGACAGGGGGCGGTAGATACGCAGTATTTT
TRBD1,TRBV24-1,TRBJ2-5,NA,CATSDGQGAVLETQYF,TGTGCCACCAGTGATGGACAGGGGGCAGTCTTGGAGACCCAGTACTTC
NA,TRBV3-1/TRBV3-2,TRBJ1-2,NA,CASSQVSNYGYTF,TGTGCCAGCAGCCAAGTCTCTAACTATGGCTACACCTTC
TRBD1,TRBV5-4,TRBJ1-1,once,CASSVPGQGTEAFF,TGTGCCAGCAGCGTACCGGGACAGGGGACAGAAGCTTTCTTT
TRBD1,TRBV13,TRBJ2-1,NA,CASSLGDRGGDEQFF,TGTGCCAGCAGCTTAGGGGACAGGGGGGGCGATGAGCAGTTCTTC
NA,TRBV29-1,TRBJ1-6,NA,CSVGEGPRSPLHF,TGCAGCGTTGGGGAGGGACCGCGATCACCCCTCCACTTT
TRBD1,TRBV7-2,TRBJ1-2,NA,CASSSDRRTGNYGYTF,TGTGCCAGCAGCTCGGACAGGCGTACAGGGAACTATGGCTACACCTTC
NA,TRBV25-1,TRBJ2-5,NA,CASSQAGGRVETQYF,TGTGCCAGCAGTCAAGCCGGGGGGCGTGTAGAGACCCAGTACTTC
NA,TRBV3-1/TRBV3-2,TRBJ2-5,NA,CASSLLAEETQYF,TGTGCCAGCAGCCTTTTAGCGGAAGAGACCCAGTACTTC
TRBD2,TRBV19,TRBJ2-1,NA,CASSIFAGVDNEQFF,TGTGCCAGTAGTATCTTCGCGGGAGTCGACAATGAGCAGTTCTTC
NA,TRBV6-5,TRBJ1-5,NA,CASKAGRNQPQHF,TGTGCCAGCAAGGCAGGGCGAAATCAGCCCCAGCATTTT
TRBD1,TRBV15,TRBJ2-7,NA,CATSRTGEKQYF,TGTGCCACCAGCAGGACAGGGGAAAAGCAGTACTTC
TRBD1,TRBV5-4,TRBJ2-2,NA,CATSLAWTGNTGELFF,TGTGCCACCAGCTTAGCCTGGACAGGGAACACCGGGGAGCTGTTTTTT
TRBD1,TRBV4-1,TRBJ2-7,few,CASSLDRGAYEQYF,TGCGCCAGCAGCCTGGACAGGGGGGCCTACGAGCAGTACTTC
TRBD2,TRBV12-3/TRBV12-4,TRBJ2-1,NA,CASSLARGGGQFF,TGTGCCAGCAGTTTAGCGCGCGGGGGGGGGCAGTTCTTC
TRBD1,TRBV19,TRBJ2-7,NA,CASMGQGVYEQYF,TGTGCCAGTATGGGACAGGGGGTCTACGAGCAGTACTTC
TRBD2,TRBV4-1,TRBJ2-5,NA,CASSQVGSRGTQETQYF,TGCGCCAGCAGCCAAGTCGGCTCGCGGGGGACCCAAGAGACCCAGTACTTC
TRBD2,TRBV7-8,TRBJ2-5,NA,CASSPRRGGGGETQYF,TGTGCCAGCAGCCCTCGCCGGGGCGGGGGAGGAGAGACCCAGTACTTC
TRBD1,TRBV2,TRBJ2-1,NA,CASSLQGRTYNEQFF,TGTGCCAGCAGCTTACAGGGGCGTACGTACAATGAGCAGTTCTTC
TRBD1,TRBV5-6,TRBJ1-1,NA,CASSYPRDSEAFF,TGTGCCAGCAGCTACCCCCGGGACAGTGAAGCTTTCTTT
NA,TRBV7-2,TRBJ2-1,NA,CASSLSAAGHNEQFF,TGTGCCAGCAGCTTATCTGCAGCGGGTCACAATGAGCAGTTCTTC
TRBD2,TRBV5-4,TRBJ2-4,NA,CASSSGNSGRGAKNIQYF,TGTGCCAGCAGCTCGGGGAATAGCGGGAGAGGGGCCAAAAACATTCAGTACTTC
TRBD1,TRBV19,TRBJ1-2,once,CASGRDRAFGGYTF,TGTGCCAGTGGAAGGGACAGGGCTTTCGGCGGCTACACCTTC
TRBD2,TRBV5-1,TRBJ2-5,NA,CASSRTSVETQYF,TGCGCCAGCAGCCGGACTAGCGTTGAGACCCAGTACTTC
NA,TRBV5-1,TRBJ2-7,NA,CASSLAPDAYEQYF,TGCGCCAGCAGCTTGGCGCCAGATGCCTACGAGCAGTACTTC
TRBD2,TRBV12-5,TRBJ2-1,once,CASASSLLANDEQFF,TGTGCTAGTGCCTCCAGCCTACTAGCGAATGATGAGCAGTTCTTC
TRBD1,TRBV19,TRBJ2-6,NA,CASSTRQGDRVLTF,TGTGCCAGTAGTACGCGACAGGGGGACCGTGTCCTGACTTTC
TRBD1,TRBV5-5,TRBJ2-5,NA,CASSLEGQGTQETQYF,TGTGCCAGCAGCTTGGAGGGACAGGGGACCCAAGAGACCCAGTACTTC
TRBD2,TRBV28,TRBJ2-7,NA,CASSYLAGTYEQYF,TGTGCCAGCAGTTACCTAGCGGGCACCTACGAGCAGTACTTC
TRBD1,TRBV27,TRBJ2-7,NA,CASSPTTGGFSYEQYF,TGTGCCAGCAGTCCGACGACAGGGGGGTTCTCCTACGAGCAGTACTTC
NA,TRBV5-1,TRBJ1-1,many,CASSLYPTEGAEAFF,TGCGCCAGCAGCTTGTATCCAACCGAGGGCGCTGAAGCTTTCTTT
TRBD2,TRBV5-5,TRBJ2-3,NA,CASSLGTSGGADTQYF,TGTGCCAGCAGCTTGGGGACTAGCGGGGGGGCAGATACGCAGTATTTT
NA,TRBV5-5,TRBJ1-5,NA,CASSSAGIQPQHF,TGTGCCAGCAGCTCGGCGGGGATCCAGCCCCAGCATTTT
NA,TRBV6-5,TRBJ2-3,once,CASSRGTSTDTQYF,TGTGCCAGCAGTCGGGGGACTAGCACAGATACGCAGTATTTT
NA,TRBV29-1,TRBJ2-1,NA,CSVEDVSGVGYNEQFF,TGCAGCGTTGAAGATGTTTCCGGGGTCGGGTACAATGAGCAGTTCTTC
TRBD2,TRBV24-1,TRBJ2-7,NA,CATSGWTSGSYEQYF,TGTGCCACCAGTGGCTGGACTAGCGGGTCCTACGAGCAGTACTTC
TRBD2,TRBV28,TRBJ2-3,NA,CASSLAGETDTQYF,TGTGCCAGCAGTCTAGCGGGGGAAACAGATACGCAGTATTTT
NA,TRBV18,TRBJ1-6,NA,CASSLGPEGDSPLHF,TGTGCCAGCTCACTTGGGCCAGAGGGAGATTCACCCCTCCACTTT
TRBD1,TRBV9,TRBJ1-4,NA,CASSVEGQGYEKLFF,TGTGCCAGCAGCGTAGAGGGACAGGGTTACGAAAAACTGTTTTTT
TRBD1,TRBV6-1,TRBJ2-4,once,CASSESVRGNIQYF,TGTGCCAGCAGTGAATCGGTCAGGGGGAACATTCAGTACTTC
TRBD1,TRBV6-1,TRBJ1-6,NA,CASSERTGVSPLHF,TGTGCCAGCAGTGAGAGGACAGGGGTTTCACCCCTCCACTTT
NA,TRBV7-6,TRBJ2-5,NA,CASSGNLLAQSQYF,TGTGCCAGCAGCGGCAACCTCCTAGCTCAGTCCCAGTACTTC